This T cell receptor beta chain was found in a study of blood T cell repertoires in COVID-19. Study-level background: T cells, B-cell-depleted T cells, or PBMCs supplied cDNA or gDNA.

Measured with immunoSEQ multiplex PCR; TCRdb has only the in-frame clones, and not every one. Seen here are approximately 260,000 clones, 89% observed once, and the top ten hold 4% to 5%. The CDR3 is 21 residues long. Sequencing was carried out using peripheral blood. The sequence was collected from a woman between 35 and 50 years old who had recovered from COVID-19. The chain combines TRBV21-1 with TRBJ2-2; the tabulated D call, TRBD2, remains unverified against the DNA. TRBV21-1 is labeled a pseudogene. CDR3 coding DNA: TGTGCCAGCAGCAAAGTAAAGTGGGGAGGGAGGCGGGAGGGCGACACCGGGGAGCTGTTTTTT. It specifies CASSKVKWGGRREGDTGELFF.